The 31 T cell receptor beta chains in this list originate from one sample, sequenced in a study of early T cells in non-severe SARS-CoV-2 infection. TCRdb re-derived calls from the 5' RACE reads in MiXCR, one entry per CDR3 protein. The repertoire has around 28,000 distinct CDR3 sequences, around 5.2% of them found once; the top ten carry around 2.5%. Sequenced material: whole blood. The source is an adult who was a healthcare worker with PCR-confirmed SARS-CoV-2 infection or an uninfected control (not recorded which).

This clonotype was recorded many times. The chain recombines TRBV7-6 with TRBJ2-6; D unresolved. The CDR3 runs 17 residues. Germline V gene sequence: CDR1 SGHVS, CDR2 FNYEAQ. The V end was cut by 5 bases, the J end by 0 bases, with 14 bases between. CDR3 sequence: CASSPGILNSGANVLTF. CDR3 in DNA: TGTGCCAGCAGCCCTGGAATCCTGAACTCTGGGGCCAACGTCCTGACTTTC.

This clonotype was observed a handful of times. The rearrangement joins TRBV24-1 to TRBJ2-1; 9 bases agree with TRBD1. Losses at the gene ends were 5 bases for V and 4 bases for J; bases not matched to a gene: 8. This CDR3 has 16 amino acids. The V gene's germline CDR1 is KGHDR and CDR2 SFDVKD. The CDR3 DNA follows: TGTGCCACCAGTGCCCCCGGGACAGGGAAATACAATGAGCAGTTCTTC. Translation: CATSAPGTGKYNEQFF.

This clonotype has only a few counts. This chain links TRBV4-1 with TRBJ2-1; D possibly matches TRBD1 or TRBD2 (6 bases each). Trimming removed 4 bases at V and 4 bases at J, with 20 bases between. The CDR3 consists of 17 residues. Per the germline V gene, CDR1 is MGHRA and CDR2 is YSYEKL. The CDR3 protein is CASSLHLTRDNYNEQFF. Here the CDR3 DNA reads TGCGCCAGCAGCCTCCACCTTACGCGGGACAATTACAATGAGCAGTTCTTC.

V and J are TRBV5-1 and TRBJ2-3; D possibly corresponds to TRBD1 (5 bases). The CDR3 runs to 15 residues. V was cut by 5 bases and J by 0 bases, with 13 bases left in between. Per the germline V gene, CDR1 is SGHRS and CDR2 is YFSETQ. The CDR3 reads CASRLLGLSTDTQYF. CDR3 bases: TGCGCCAGCAGACTGTTGGGGCTAAGCACAGATACGCAGTATTTT.

The J gene is TRBJ1-1, the V gene TRBV10-3; TRBD1 aligns across 8 bases. Per germline, CDR1 ENHRY and CDR2 SYGVKD. The CDR3 sequence is 13 residues long. The V segment lost 10 bases and the J segment 1 base; nucleotides outside the gene matches: 5. The CDR3 DNA is TGTGCCACCACCGGGACAGGGAACACTGAAGCTTTCTTT. Its protein is CATTGTGNTEAFF.

This clonotype was seen at least ten times. This chain connects TRBV10-1 to TRBJ2-1, with D hard to call. The CDR3 totals 12 residues. CDR1 is WNHNN, CDR2 SYGVQD, per germline (reference sequence). V lost 5 bases to trimming and J lost 6 bases, with 8 bases between them. The CDR3: CASSPGGNEQFF. The CDR3 DNA reads TGCGCCAGCAGTCCAGGTGGCAATGAGCAGTTCTTC.

This clonotype was observed a handful of times. This chain uses TRBV5-1 with TRBJ2-7; perhaps TRBD1 as D (5 bases). The germline V gene encodes CDR1 SGHRS and CDR2 YFSETQ. V lost 4 bases to trimming and J lost 11 bases, with 13 bases between them. The CDR3 is made up of 11 amino acids. CDR3 protein: CASSDLGQEYF. DNA for the CDR3: TGCGCCAGCAGCGACCTGGGGCAAGAGTACTTC.

This clonotype was recorded a few times. The chain recombines TRBV9 with TRBJ2-7; perhaps TRBD2 as D (6 bases). V was pared by 4 bases and J by 9 bases, with 17 bases between. This CDR3 region has 13 residues. Germline lookup yields CDR1 SGDLS and CDR2 YYNGEE. CDR3 in DNA: TGTGCCAGCAGCCCCCACGGAGGGGACGGGCAGTACTTC. Its translation is CASSPHGGDGQYF. The full variable domain, in which reference TRBV9 and TRBJ2-7 provide the parts outside the CDR3, is DSGVTQTPKHLITATGQRVTLRCSPRSGDLSVYWYQQSLDQGLQFLIQYYNGEERAKGNILERFSAQQFPDLHSELNLSSLELGDSALYFCASSPHGGDGQYFGPGTRLTVT.

The chain carries TRBV7-3 and TRBJ1-1, with TRBD1 matching 8 bases. V lost 0 bases to trimming and J lost 2 bases; unmatched junction nucleotides: 11. Germline CDR1 and CDR2: SGHTA and FQGTGA. CDR3 length: 18 residues. In DNA form, the CDR3 reads TGTGCCAGCAGCTTAACGGGAGGACAGGGATGGAAAAACACTGAAGCTTTCTTT. Its translation: CASSLTGGQGWKNTEAFF.

Judged by abundance, this clonotype is medium-sized (0.01 to 0.1%). The V gene is TRBV27, the J gene TRBJ1-6; 7 nucleotides align to TRBD1. The CDR3 contains 14 residues. Germline CDR1 reads MNHEY; CDR2 reads SMNVEV (reference sequence). The junction had 4 bases not matched to a gene; V was cut back by 5 bases and J by 6 bases. CDR3 loop: CASSRQGGNSPLHF. Here the CDR3 DNA reads TGTGCCAGCAGTCGACAGGGAGGTAATTCACCCCTCCACTTT.

In its sample, this clonotype is medium-sized. The chain employs TRBV5-1 and TRBJ1-6; D ambiguous. The germline V gene has CDR1 SGHRS and CDR2 YFSETQ. The CDR3 extends over 14 amino acids. V lost 4 bases and J lost 0, with 5 bases in between. CDR3 nucleotide sequence: TGCGCCAGCAGCCGGAGCTCCTATAATTCACCCCTCCACTTT. Its protein product is CASSRSSYNSPLHF.

The CDR3 reads CASTGTGVYNEQFF. As DNA, the CDR3 is TGTGCCAGCACCGGGACAGGCGTATACAATGAGCAGTTCTTC. This chain uses TRBV25-1 with TRBJ2-1; 8 positions match TRBD1. CDR3 length: 14 amino acids. J lost 4 bases, V lost 7 bases, and 6 bases had no gene match. The germline CDR1 and CDR2 sequences are MGHDK and SYGVNS.

In this sample, this clonotype is medium-sized (0.01 to 0.1%). The gene calls are TRBV20-1 and TRBJ2-6; TRBD2 agrees at 7 bases. This CDR3 has 17 residues. CDR1 DFQATT and CDR2 SNEGSKA come from the germline V gene (reference sequence). V was clipped by 2 bases and J by 0 bases; unmatched bases: 7. The CDR3 nucleotides are TGCAGTGCTAGATCCGGGACTACGGGCTCTGGGGCCAACGTCCTGACTTTC. It yields the protein CSARSGTTGSGANVLTF.

This clonotype was found a few times. This sequence joins TRBV20-1 and TRBJ2-1, with a weak D call TRBD1 (6 bases). Looked up from germline, CDR1 is DFQATT and CDR2 is SNEGSKA (reference sequence). This CDR3 spans 11 amino acids. V was shortened by 6 bases and J by 5 bases, with 8 bases between the two germline ends. The CDR3 DNA reads as TGCAGTGCCGCAGGGGACAATGAGCAGTTCTTC. Amino acids: CSAAGDNEQFF.

By sample fraction, this clonotype is medium-sized. V usage is TRBV12-3 or TRBV12-4 and J usage is TRBJ1-4; D not resolved. The CDR3 has 13 residues. The V gene lost 7 bases and the J gene lost 0 bases, with 6 bases spanning the gap. The CDR3 DNA sequence: TGTGCCAGCAATGGGGCAACTAATGAAAAACTGTTTTTT. It encodes CASNGATNEKLFF.

This clonotype was found many times. The chain joins TRBV21-1 to TRBJ1-2; the table gives TRBD1 as D, unverified against the DNA. TRBV21-1 is tagged as a pseudogene. The CDR3 extends over 16 amino acids. Here the CDR3 DNA reads TGTGCCAGCAGCAAATCTCCGACAGGATCTAACTATGGCTACACCTTC. Amino acid sequence: CASSKSPTGSNYGYTF.

This clonotype was counted at least ten times. The gene calls are TRBV11-2 and TRBJ2-7, with D maybe TRBD1 (6 bases). The CDR3 extends over 14 amino acids. The V end lost 5 bases, the J end lost 2 bases, and 13 bases lay between the germline ends. From germline, CDR1 is SGHAT and CDR2 FQNNGV. DNA for the CDR3: TGTGCCAGCAGCGTAGTGAGGGGGACCTACGAGCAGTACTTC. This encodes CASSVVRGTYEQYF.

The rearrangement uses TRBV18 and TRBJ2-5, with TRBD2 matching 9 bases. The germline V gene has CDR1 KGHSH and CDR2 LQKENI. The junction had 9 bases not matched to a gene; V was cut back by 6 bases and J by 4 bases. This CDR3 has 15 amino acids. In nucleotides, the CDR3 is TGTGCCAGCTCCCCCAAGGCGGGGGGGCGAGAGACCCAGTACTTC. This gives the protein CASSPKAGGRETQYF.

This clonotype came up many times. V gene TRBV14 combines with J gene TRBJ2-7, with a weak D call TRBD1 (5 bases). The CDR3 is made up of 15 amino acids. Looked up from germline, CDR1 is SGHDN and CDR2 is FVKESK. V was trimmed by 1 base and J by 6 bases, leaving 16 bases between them. CDR3 DNA sequence: TGTGCCAGCAGCCAAGTTCAGGGATTCAGCTCCGAGCAGTACTTC. Amino acids: CASSQVQGFSSEQYF.

This clonotype was observed many times. For the CDR3, the DNA is TGCGCCAGCGAAACGCCTAAAGCCAGGGCGAGGGAGCAGTACTTC. This sequence encodes CASETPKARAREQYF. The chain uses TRBV5-1 and TRBJ2-7, with a possible D match to TRBD1 (5 bases). Looked up from germline, CDR1 is SGHRS and CDR2 is YFSETQ. The CDR3 length is 15 residues. Trimming pared 7 bases from V and 7 bases from J, leaving 24 bases between. The variable domain in full, with the rest retrieved from reference TRBV5-1 and TRBJ2-7, is KAGVTQTPRYLIKTRGQQVTLSCSPISGHRSVSWYQQTPGQGLQFLFEYFSETQRNKGNFPGRFSGRQFSNSRSEMNVSTLELGDSALYLCASETPKARAREQYFGPGTRLTVT.

This clonotype showed up just a few times. CDR3 bases: TGCAGCGTTGAAGGGTGGGCCAACCAAGAGACCCAGTACTTC. Translated: CSVEGWANQETQYF. This chain uses TRBV29-1 with TRBJ2-5; D ambiguous. V was clipped by 1 base and J by 0 bases, with 9 bases between them. The length of the CDR3 is 14 residues. Looked up from germline, CDR1 is SQVTM and CDR2 is ANQGSEA. The full variable domain, in which reference TRBV29-1 and TRBJ2-5 provide the parts outside the CDR3, is SAVISQKPSRDICQRGTSLTIQCQVDSQVTMMFWYRQQPGQSLTLIATANQGSEATYESGFVIDKFPISRPNLTFSTLTVSNMSPEDSSIYLCSVEGWANQETQYFGPGTRLLVL.

This clonotype showed up many times. The V and J genes are TRBV24-1 and TRBJ2-5; maybe TRBD1 (5 bases). Trimming took off 4 bases at V and 1 base at J, with 15 bases between the two ends. This CDR3 is built from 16 residues. Germline values: CDR1 KGHDR, CDR2 SFDVKD. In DNA form, the CDR3 reads TGTGCCACCAGTGACACAAACCCAGGGATCCAAGAGACCCAGTACTTC. Translation: CATSDTNPGIQETQYF.

In this sample, this clonotype turned up many times. The rearrangement uses TRBV19 and TRBJ1-5, with 7 bases aligning to TRBD1. Germline V gene lookup returns CDR1 LNHDA and CDR2 SQIVND (reference sequence). V shed 2 bases, J shed 4 bases, and the junction held 5 bases outside the gene matches. This CDR3 is built from 15 residues. This CDR3 reads CASSIPGGRNQPQHF. The CDR3 region has the DNA TGTGCCAGTAGTATACCAGGGGGGAGGAATCAGCCCCAGCATTTT.

In its sample, this clonotype was seen a few times. The V gene is TRBV7-9, the J gene TRBJ1-2; TRBD1 matches at 8 bases. The CDR3 spans 14 residues. The germline CDR1 and CDR2 sequences are SEHNR and FQNEAQ (reference sequence). The V and J ends lost 5 bases and 8 bases, in that order; junction bases with no gene match: 10. The CDR3 DNA reads as TGTGCCAGCAGCCCAACAGGGGGACTCGGCGGCTACACCTTC. Protein product: CASSPTGGLGGYTF.

This clonotype occurred many times. The chain uses TRBV29-1 and TRBJ2-7; 11 bases are shared with TRBD2. Germline values: CDR1 SQVTM, CDR2 ANQGSEA. The CDR3 consists of 16 residues. J lost 1 base, V lost 7 bases, and 12 bases had no gene match. Here the CDR3 DNA reads TGCAGCGCTGCCCTTCCTAGCGGGGGGAGATCCTACGAGCAGTACTTC. Translating gives CSAALPSGGRSYEQYF.

The table lists this clonotype with many counts. This sequence joins TRBV5-4 and TRBJ1-6; D is perhaps TRBD1 (6 bases). The CDR3 runs to 16 residues. V lost 5 bases, J lost 8 bases, and 20 bases lay in between. The germline V gene encodes CDR1 SGHNT and CDR2 YYREEE (reference sequence). The CDR3 nucleotides read TGTGCCAGCAGTACGGGGGGGCAAAATGTGGATTCACCCCTCCACTTT. Protein sequence: CASSTGGQNVDSPLHF.

V usage is TRBV6-2 or TRBV6-3 and J usage is TRBJ2-2; D may be TRBD1 or TRBD2 (5 bases each). This CDR3 comprises 15 residues. Trimming left V 4 bases short and J 5 bases short, with 14 bases between. Germline assignment: CDR1 MNHEY and CDR2 SVGEGT. This CDR3 reads CASSSGPLGTGELFF. The CDR3 DNA reads TGTGCCAGCAGTTCGGGACCTCTGGGGACCGGGGAGCTGTTTTTT.

This clonotype was detected only a few times. The chain couples TRBV20-1 to TRBJ2-1; 10 bases are a match to TRBD1. The CDR3 has 15 amino acids. V shed 1 base, J shed 7 bases, and the junction held 7 bases outside the gene matches. From germline, CDR1 is DFQATT and CDR2 SNEGSKA (reference sequence). The CDR3 coding sequence is TGCAGTGCTAGAGTACCGGGACAGGGGTTGAATGAGCAGTTCTTC. It encodes CSARVPGQGLNEQFF.

The table lists this clonotype with many counts. The chain employs TRBV18 and TRBJ1-3, with D hard to call. The length of the CDR3 is 15 residues. V lost 4 bases and J lost 0, with 10 bases in between. Germline CDR1 and CDR2: KGHSH and LQKENI. CDR3 sequence (DNA): TGTGCCAGCTCACTCCGGGCGGACTCTGGAAACACCATATATTTT. Amino acid sequence: CASSLRADSGNTIYF.

The chain has TRBV30 and TRBJ1-3; D not certain. Germline assignment: CDR1 GTSNPN and CDR2 SVGIG (reference sequence). V was shortened by 1 base and J by 0 bases, with 10 bases between the two germline ends. This CDR3 contains 15 residues. The CDR3 spells CAWSAQRRSGNTIYF. The CDR3 DNA follows: TGTGCCTGGAGTGCCCAACGTCGCTCTGGAAACACCATATATTTT.

Many counts were recorded for this clonotype. For the CDR3, the DNA is TGTGCCAGCAGAACCGGGACAAAACATGGCTACACCTTC. Translating gives CASRTGTKHGYTF. V is TRBV27 and J is TRBJ1-2, with TRBD1 as a possible D gene (6 bases). In germline, CDR1 is MNHEY, CDR2 SMNVEV (reference sequence). The V gene lost 6 bases and the J gene lost 6 bases, with 14 bases spanning the gap. This CDR3 comprises 13 residues.